The sequence of this T cell receptor beta chain was determined in a study of blood T cell repertoires in COVID-19. About the study: The samples span acute and convalescent COVID-19 from the United States, Italy and Spain. PBMCs, B-cell-depleted T cells, or T cells provided the cDNA or gDNA that made up the material.

In the study's own analysis: Counts of nucleated cells, estimated from reference gene primer amplification, were obtained. Sequenced by immunoSEQ multiplex PCR; TCRdb stores in-frame clones only, minus some. That table supplies the V and J calls and clone size; D and trimming were determined from the DNA. This table has around 110,000 clones, about 89% appearing once. Material for sequencing was peripheral blood. This TCR was recovered from a man aged 35 to 55 with acute or convalescent COVID-19.

The CDR3 region is CASSLEAGVNYGYTF. The CDR3 DNA is TGCGCCAGCAGCTTGGAAGCAGGCGTAAACTATGGCTACACCTTC. This chain connects TRBV5-1 to TRBJ1-2; D not certain. V gave up 0 bases and J gave up 2 bases, with 11 bases separating them. Germline V gene data show CDR1 as SGHRS and CDR2 as YFSETQ. CDR3 size: 15 residues.